This T cell receptor (beta chain) was profiled in a study of blood T cells in healthy people across ages. Findings and limits, study-wide: Reliance upon unsorted PBMCs precluded definitive naive versus antigen-experienced comparison.

The CDR3 length is 14 residues. The ends were cut back, 5 bases at V and 0 bases at J, with 8 bases in the middle. Per germline, CDR1 SEHNR and CDR2 FQNEAQ (reference sequence). Next came a second PCR, run for roughly 6 to 11 cycles, which used a sample-barcoded 5' primer along with a J-beta primer mix. TCRdb independently ran MiXCR on the 5' RACE reads; one entry per CDR3 protein. The data hold about 1.8 million distinct CDR3 sequences, with around 48% observed a single time. A note on this clonotype: The antigen remains unidentified.

The sample taken for sequencing was blood. This receptor was taken from a woman between 35 and 50 years old in good health. The J gene is TRBJ2-1, the V gene TRBV7-9; D is uncertain. CDR3 coding DNA: TGTGCCAGCAGCCCCTTCAGCTCCTACAATGAGCAGTTCTTC. It is translated as CASSPFSSYNEQFF.